This entry features one TCR beta chain sequence. Its antigen is undetermined. This entry belongs to a study of T cells in narcolepsy. Study-wide findings and caveats: Reportedly, autoreactive clonotypes were serially detected in patients' blood but not controls'.

TCRdb keeps only in-frame clones here, not all; method: immunoSEQ multiplex PCR. The repertoire holds approximately 25,000 clones, with about 83% as singletons. The TCR sequence derives from a human donor with narcolepsy. Sequencing used CD45RA- memory CD4+ T cells from PBMCs.

CDR3 in amino acids: CASSPGLKNEQYF. The CDR3 nucleotides are TGTGCCAGCAGTCCGGGACTAAAGAACGAGCAGTACTTC. V usage is TRBV28 and J usage is TRBJ2-7; 7 bases match TRBD2. J lost 5 bases, V lost 5 bases, and 6 bases had no gene match. The CDR3 sequence is 13 residues long. Germline V lookup: CDR1 MDHEN, CDR2 SYDVKM.